The subject of this entry is one T cell receptor (beta chain). Its target is not known. Clones were sequenced by immunoSEQ multiplex PCR, and TCRdb holds only the in-frame ones, with some missing. The sample carries around 89,000 clones, 83% recorded once. The V gene's germline CDR1 is MNHEY and CDR2 SVGAGI. V lost 4 bases and J 0 bases, leaving 12 bases between the germline ends. The CDR3 extends over 15 amino acids. These data come from a study of a mutant IDH1 vaccine in newly diagnosed glioma. Across the whole study: Averaging approximately 40 years of age, treated patients were approximately 60% male and approximately 40% female. Therapy received beforehand was radiotherapy, temozolomide, or both, with most patients given both. Study-wide points: Pseudoprogression seemed unrelated to changes in top peripheral T cell clonotypes.

The time point denotes: baseline, week 1 (first vaccination visit). The treatment was: pre-vaccination baseline after standard-of-care therapy. The V call is TRBV6-5, the J call TRBJ1-1; the D gene is possibly TRBD1 (5 bases). The clonotype comes from a woman aged 45-59 years with glioma. The source material was PBMCs, sampled from a glioma patient treated with radiotherapy, temozolomide or both. DNA for the CDR3: TGTGCCAGCAGTTTAACAGGAACTATGAACACTGAAGCTTTCTTT. Protein sequence: CASSLTGTMNTEAFF.